Listed here are 20 T cell receptor beta chains from one sample, sequenced in a study of read filtering for tumor transcriptome and immune sequencing. The library was built from about 370 ng RNA with molecular barcoded adaptors for alpha/delta and beta/gamma chains. Each CDR3 protein is one row after TCRdb ran MiXCR on the reads. The sample carries 75,000 to 95,000 distinct CDR3 sequences, 20% to 25% recorded once. The sample was a population of CD138-negative cells sorted from bone marrow. The receptors here all came from a donor at least 40 years old with multiple myeloma.

This sequence joins TRBV12-3 or TRBV12-4 and TRBJ1-2, with D maybe TRBD1 (6 bases). This CDR3 contains 12 residues. With 7 bases removed from V and 8 bases from J, the gap between germline ends came to 14 bases. The CDR3 region has the DNA TGTGCCAGCACTCGACAGGTTGAGGGCTACACCTTC. This codes for CASTRQVEGYTF.

Worth noting for this clonotype: Possible read error: a much larger clone is one base away. The CDR3 nucleotides are TGTGCCAGCAGTTTGCCAGGTACAGATGCGCAGTATTTT. Amino acid sequence: CASSLPGTDAQYF. The J gene is TRBJ2-3, the V gene TRBV6-5; D is undetermined. The V gene's germline CDR1 is MNHEY and CDR2 SVGAGI. CDR3 length: 13 amino acids.

The rearrangement joins TRBV29-1 to TRBJ1-2; D ambiguous. The ends were cut back, 4 bases at V and 1 base at J, with 4 bases in the middle. Germline loops: CDR1 SQVTM, CDR2 ANQGSEA. This CDR3 contains 11 residues. Written as DNA, the CDR3 is TGCAGCGTTGTTAGTAACTATGGCTACACCTTC. Protein product: CSVVSNYGYTF.

Details on this clonotype: At one end, the junction sequence differs from germline, possibly due to a read error. J is TRBJ2-6 and V is TRBV4-1, with 7 bases identical to TRBD2. Germline values: CDR1 MGHRA, CDR2 YSYEKL. CDR3 size: 19 residues. CDR3 nucleotide sequence: TGCGCCAGCAGCCTACCCCCGGGGCTAGCGGCCTCTGGGGCCAACGCCCTGACTTTC. Translating it yields CASSLPPGLAASGANALTF.

This clonotype occurred many times. This chain connects TRBV10-3 to TRBJ1-6, with D tentatively TRBD1 (5 bases). V gave up 2 bases and J gave up 0 bases, with 11 bases separating them. In germline, CDR1 is ENHRY, CDR2 SYGVKD. The CDR3 loop spans 17 amino acids. The CDR3: CAISEGGLYSYNSPLHF. CDR3 DNA sequence: TGTGCCATCAGTGAGGGGGGTCTTTACTCCTATAATTCACCCCTCCACTTT.

This clonotype was recorded at least ten times. The rearrangement uses TRBV29-1 and TRBJ1-1; 8 bases match TRBD1. Looked up from germline, CDR1 is SQVTM and CDR2 is ANQGSEA. Trimming took 7 bases from V and 5 from J; bases not matched to a gene: 6. The CDR3 is made up of 12 amino acids. CDR3 bases: TGCAGCGCCCGACAGGGGCAGACTGAAGCTTTCTTT. It codes for CSARQGQTEAFF.

The sample holds many counts of this clonotype. The V call is TRBV5-1, the J call TRBJ1-1; TRBD1 is a possible D gene (5 bases). Germline loops: CDR1 SGHRS, CDR2 YFSETQ. This CDR3 has 15 amino acids. V lost 4 bases, J lost 1 base, and 14 bases lay in between. The DNA of the CDR3 is TGCGCCAGCAGCCTGTATGGGGGAAAGAACACTGAAGCTTTCTTT. The encoded protein is CASSLYGGKNTEAFF.

The rearrangement joins TRBV20-1 to TRBJ2-3, with D hard to call. Germline V gene sequence: CDR1 DFQATT, CDR2 SNEGSKA (reference sequence). Deletions cut 1 base from V and 8 bases from J, with 19 bases between. The CDR3 is 15 amino acids. CDR3 DNA: TGCAGTGCTAGAGGGGCAGCGAGGCCCCCCGGTACGCAGTATTTT. It codes for CSARGAARPPGTQYF.

In this sample, this clonotype turned up a few times. The rearrangement links TRBV6-5 to TRBJ2-5, with 7 bases fitting TRBD1. Trimming cost V 0 bases and J 5 bases; bases outside gene matches: 6. Germline V gene lookup returns CDR1 MNHEY and CDR2 SVGAGI. This CDR3 comprises 15 residues. CDR3 sequence reads: CASSYSRQGWETQYF. The CDR3 DNA sequence: TGTGCCAGCAGTTACTCCCGACAGGGCTGGGAGACCCAGTACTTC.

V is TRBV15 and J is TRBJ2-4; unclear D gene. CDR1 and CDR2 from the germline V gene are LNHNV and YYDKDF (reference sequence). Between the trimmed V and J ends, which lost 0 bases and 7 bases, there was a span of 4 bases. CDR3 length equals 12 residues. As DNA, the CDR3 is TGTGCCACCAGCAGAGATCGGAACATTCAGTACTTC. This encodes CATSRDRNIQYF.

The V call is TRBV5-1, the J call TRBJ2-1; 9 bases are a match to TRBD1. Germline V gives CDR1 SGHRS, CDR2 YFSETQ. This CDR3 contains 16 residues. Trimming removed 0 bases from V and 5 bases from J; junction bases left unmatched: 6. DNA of the CDR3: TGCGCCAGCAGCTTGGCTGTTGGGACAGGGAACAATGAGCAGTTCTTC. It codes for CASSLAVGTGNNEQFF.

This clonotype came up many times. The chain links TRBV30 to TRBJ1-6; 7 bases are a match to TRBD1. There are 14 residues in the CDR3. CDR1 is GTSNPN, CDR2 SVGIG, per germline (reference sequence). V lost 2 bases and J lost 9; bases outside the gene matches: 7. The chain's CDR3 is CAWSWRGGGSPLHF. As DNA, the CDR3 is TGTGCCTGGAGTTGGAGAGGGGGCGGTTCACCCCTCCACTTT.

This clonotype was detected ten times or more. V is TRBV7-2 and J is TRBJ1-1; D is uncertain. The CDR3 is 15 residues long. Trimming cost V 0 bases and J 0 bases, with 8 bases left between them. The germline CDR1 and CDR2 sequences are SGHTA and FQGNSA. The chain's CDR3 is CASSLAGSVNTEAFF. Here the CDR3 DNA reads TGTGCCAGCAGCTTAGCGGGTTCAGTGAACACTGAAGCTTTCTTT.

As to this clonotype: A much bigger clone sits one base away, suggesting this may be a read error. J is TRBJ2-3 and V is TRBV7-3; TRBD2 agrees at 10 bases. In germline, CDR1 is SGHTA, CDR2 FQGTGA. The CDR3 covers 14 residues. The CDR3 spells CAGSWSGGAYTQYF. CDR3 coding DNA: TGTGCCGGCAGCTGGAGCGGGGGGGCTTATACGCAGTATTTT.

The sample holds many counts of this clonotype. The chain recombines TRBV2 with TRBJ2-1; tentative D call: TRBD2 (7 bases). The CDR3 length is 13 residues. Trimming took 6 bases from V and 14 from J, leaving 20 bases between them. Germline V gene lookup returns CDR1 SNHLY and CDR2 FYNNEI. In nucleotides, the CDR3 is TGTGCCAGCAGGAAGGACTACGGGGGGCGGGAGTTCTTC. Translating gives CASRKDYGGREFF. The complete variable domain, with remaining parts taken from reference TRBV2 and TRBJ2-1, reads EPEVTQTPSHQVTQMGQEVILRCVPISNHLYFYWYRQILGQKVEFLVSFYNNEISEKSEIFDDQFSVERPDGSNFTLKIRSTKLEDSAMYFCASRKDYGGREFFGPGTRLTVL.

In its sample, this clonotype was seen many times. The genes are TRBV7-2 and TRBJ1-3, with no clear D. V shed 5 bases and J shed 7 bases, with 15 bases lying between them. In germline, CDR1 is SGHTA, CDR2 FQGNSA. The length of the CDR3 is 14 residues. The CDR3 region is CASSQDSPSNTIYF. The DNA for the CDR3 is TGTGCCAGCAGCCAAGACTCACCCTCCAACACCATATATTTT.

With respect to this clonotype: This sequence may be a read error, since a much larger clone differs from it by one base. The chain uses TRBV7-8 and TRBJ2-5; maybe TRBD1 (6 bases). CDR1 and CDR2 from the germline V gene are SGHVS and FQNEAQ. CDR3 length: 14 residues. Trimming cost V 2 bases and J 3 bases, with 10 bases left between them. CDR3 sequence (DNA): TGTGCCAGCAGCTTAACAGGGCCCGAAGAGACCCAGTACTTC. Translating it yields CASSLTGPEETQYF.

Ten or more counts support this clonotype. The V gene is TRBV6-5, the J gene TRBJ2-1; 10 bases match TRBD1. Per germline, CDR1 MNHEY and CDR2 SVGAGI. Trimming cost V 6 bases and J 6 bases; bases outside gene matches: 5. This CDR3 has 14 residues. The CDR3 here is CASRPDRGTNEQFF. CDR3 in DNA: TGTGCCAGCAGACCGGACAGGGGGACCAATGAGCAGTTCTTC.

CDR3 protein: CASKPGLAVDTQYF. CDR3 sequence (DNA): TGTGCCAGCAAACCGGGACTAGCGGTAGATACGCAGTATTTT. The rearrangement joins TRBV2 to TRBJ2-3; TRBD2 matches 11 bases. The ends lost 7 bases at V and 5 bases at J; junction bases unmatched: 5. Germline CDR1 and CDR2: SNHLY and FYNNEI. This CDR3 has 14 residues.

Comment on this clonotype: Possible read error: a much larger clone is one base away. The V gene is TRBV5-1, the J gene TRBJ1-1; no reliable D call. The V gene's germline CDR1 is SGHRS and CDR2 YFSETQ. The CDR3 sequence is 14 residues long. V lost 4 bases and J 6 bases, leaving 16 bases between the germline ends. This chain's CDR3 is CASSADPGISEAFF. The DNA for the CDR3 is TGCGCCAGCAGCGCGGACCCAGGTATCTCTGAAGCTTTCTTT.